The source of this T cell receptor beta chain is a study of T cell changes during pregnancy in multiple sclerosis. TCRdb keeps only in-frame clones here, not all; method: immunoSEQ multiplex PCR. The data contain 30,000 to 35,000 clones, 90% of them singletons. Trimming stripped 2 bases from V and 7 bases from J, with 14 bases between. The CDR3 is 14 residues long. CDR1 and CDR2 from the germline V gene are MDHEN and SYDVKM. The rearrangement uses TRBV28 and TRBJ2-5; tentatively, D is TRBD2 (5 bases). The sequenced sample was CD8+ T cells from peripheral blood mononuclear cells, obtained before pregnancy. The sequence was collected from a female donor with multiple sclerosis, enrolled in a pregnancy study. The CDR3 sequence is CASSLRAAGGTQYF. As DNA, the CDR3 is TGTGCCAGCAGTTTAAGGGCGGCGGGTGGGACCCAGTACTTC.